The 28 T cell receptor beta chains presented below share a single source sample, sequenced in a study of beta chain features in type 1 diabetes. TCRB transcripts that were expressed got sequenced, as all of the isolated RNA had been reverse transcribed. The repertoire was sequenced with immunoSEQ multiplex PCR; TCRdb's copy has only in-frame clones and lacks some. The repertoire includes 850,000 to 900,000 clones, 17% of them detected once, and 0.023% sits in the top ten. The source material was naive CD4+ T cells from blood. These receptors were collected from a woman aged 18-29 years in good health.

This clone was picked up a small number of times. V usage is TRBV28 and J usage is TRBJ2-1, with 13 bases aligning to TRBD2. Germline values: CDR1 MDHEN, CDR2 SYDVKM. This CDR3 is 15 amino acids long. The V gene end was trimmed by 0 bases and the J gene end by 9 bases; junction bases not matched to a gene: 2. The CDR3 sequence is CASSLWTSGRTEQFF. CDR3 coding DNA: TGTGCCAGCAGTTTATGGACTAGCGGGAGGACTGAGCAGTTCTTC.

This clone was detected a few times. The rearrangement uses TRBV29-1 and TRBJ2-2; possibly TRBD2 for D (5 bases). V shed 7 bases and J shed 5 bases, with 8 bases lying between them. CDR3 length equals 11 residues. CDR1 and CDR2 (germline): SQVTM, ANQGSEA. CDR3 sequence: CSAGETGELFF. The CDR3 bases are TGCAGCGCCGGGGAGACCGGGGAGCTGTTTTTT.

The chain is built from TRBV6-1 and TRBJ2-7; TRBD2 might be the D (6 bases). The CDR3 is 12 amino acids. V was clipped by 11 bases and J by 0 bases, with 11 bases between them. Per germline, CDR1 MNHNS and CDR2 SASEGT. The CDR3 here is CASAGSSYEQYF. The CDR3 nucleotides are TGTGCCTCGGCGGGAAGCTCCTACGAGCAGTACTTC.

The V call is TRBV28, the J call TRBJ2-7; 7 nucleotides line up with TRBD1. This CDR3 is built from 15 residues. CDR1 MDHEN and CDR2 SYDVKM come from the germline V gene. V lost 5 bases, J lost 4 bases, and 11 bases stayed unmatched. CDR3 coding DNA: TGTGCCAGCAGTCCCCGTACAGGGGCCATATACGAGCAGTACTTC. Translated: CASSPRTGAIYEQYF. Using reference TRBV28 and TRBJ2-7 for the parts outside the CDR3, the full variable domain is DVKVTQSSRYLVKRTGEKVFLECVQDMDHENMFWYRQDPGLGLRLIYFSYDVKMKEKGDIPEGYSVSREKKERFSLILESASTNQTSMYLCASSPRTGAIYEQYFGPGTRLTVT.

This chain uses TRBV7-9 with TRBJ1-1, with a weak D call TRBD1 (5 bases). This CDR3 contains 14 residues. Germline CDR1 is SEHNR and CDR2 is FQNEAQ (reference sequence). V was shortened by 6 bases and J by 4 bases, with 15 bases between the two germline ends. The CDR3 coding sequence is TGTGCCAGCAGTTTACCCAAGGGGAGCACTGAAGCTTTCTTT. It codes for CASSLPKGSTEAFF.

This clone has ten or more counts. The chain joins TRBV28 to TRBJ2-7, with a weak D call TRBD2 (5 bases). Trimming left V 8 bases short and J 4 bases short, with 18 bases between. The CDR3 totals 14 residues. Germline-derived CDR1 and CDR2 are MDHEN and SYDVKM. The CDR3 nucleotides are TGTGCCAGCGGAGATCGGGGATCGGATTACGAGCAGTACTTC. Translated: CASGDRGSDYEQYF.

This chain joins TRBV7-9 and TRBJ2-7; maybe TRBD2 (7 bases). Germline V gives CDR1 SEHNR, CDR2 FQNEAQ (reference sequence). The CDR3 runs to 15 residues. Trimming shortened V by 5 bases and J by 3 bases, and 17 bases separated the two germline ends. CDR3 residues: CASSPKKGGVYEQYF. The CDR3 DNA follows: TGTGCCAGCAGCCCGAAGAAAGGGGGGGTCTACGAGCAGTACTTC.

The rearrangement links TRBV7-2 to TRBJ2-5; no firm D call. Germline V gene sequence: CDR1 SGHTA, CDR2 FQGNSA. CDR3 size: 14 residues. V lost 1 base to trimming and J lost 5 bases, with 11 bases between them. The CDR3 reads CASSLGGTTETQYF. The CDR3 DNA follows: TGTGCCAGCAGCTTAGGGGGAACGACGGAGACCCAGTACTTC. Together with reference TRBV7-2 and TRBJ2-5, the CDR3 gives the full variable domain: GAGVSQSPSNKVTEKGKDVELRCDPISGHTALYWYRQSLGQGLEFLIYFQGNSAPDKSGLPSDRFSAERTGGSVSTLTIQRTQQEDSAVYLCASSLGGTTETQYFGPGTRLLVL.

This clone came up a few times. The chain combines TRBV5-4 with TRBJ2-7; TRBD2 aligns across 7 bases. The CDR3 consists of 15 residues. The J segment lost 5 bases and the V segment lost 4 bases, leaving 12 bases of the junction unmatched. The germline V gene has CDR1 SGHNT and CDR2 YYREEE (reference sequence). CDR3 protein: CASSRSVAAGNEQYF. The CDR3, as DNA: TGTGCCAGCAGCCGATCGGTGGCAGCGGGAAACGAGCAGTACTTC.

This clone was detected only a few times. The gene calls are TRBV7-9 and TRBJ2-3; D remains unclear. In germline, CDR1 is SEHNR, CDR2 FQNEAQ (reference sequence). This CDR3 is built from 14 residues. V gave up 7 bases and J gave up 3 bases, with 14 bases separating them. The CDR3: CASTSFGATDTQYF. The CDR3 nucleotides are TGTGCCAGCACCTCCTTCGGAGCGACAGATACGCAGTATTTT.

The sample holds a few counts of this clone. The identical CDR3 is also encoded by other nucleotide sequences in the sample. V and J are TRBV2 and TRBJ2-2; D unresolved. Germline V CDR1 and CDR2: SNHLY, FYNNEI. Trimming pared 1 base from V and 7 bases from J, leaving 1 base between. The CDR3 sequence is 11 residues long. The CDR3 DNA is TGTGCCAGCAGTGAAGACGGGGAGCTGTTTTTT. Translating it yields CASSEDGELFF.

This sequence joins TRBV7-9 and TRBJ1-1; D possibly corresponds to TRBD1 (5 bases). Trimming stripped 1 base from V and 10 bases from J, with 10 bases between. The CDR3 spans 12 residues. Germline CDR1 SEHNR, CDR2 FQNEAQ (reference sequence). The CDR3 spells CASSLGQGVAFF. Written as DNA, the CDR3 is TGTGCCAGCAGCTTAGGTCAGGGAGTAGCTTTCTTT. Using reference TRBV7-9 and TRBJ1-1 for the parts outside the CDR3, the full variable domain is DTGVSQNPRHKITKRGQNVTFRCDPISEHNRLYWYRQTLGQGPEFLTYFQNEAQLEKSRLLSDRFSAERPKGSFSTLEIQRTEQGDSAMYLCASSLGQGVAFFGQGTRLTVV.

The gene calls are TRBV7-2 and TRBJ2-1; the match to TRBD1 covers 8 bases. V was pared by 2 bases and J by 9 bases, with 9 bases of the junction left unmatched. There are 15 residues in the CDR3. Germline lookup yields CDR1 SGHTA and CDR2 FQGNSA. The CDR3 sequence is CASSLQGAGLGEQFF. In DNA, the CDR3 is TGTGCCAGCAGCTTACAGGGGGCGGGTTTGGGTGAGCAGTTCTTC.

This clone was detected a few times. Here the CDR3 DNA reads TGTGCCATCTCGGGACACTCCTACGAGCAGTACTTC. Its protein is CAISGHSYEQYF. This rearrangement joins TRBV10-3 to TRBJ2-7; the D gene is possibly TRBD1 (6 bases). The V end was cut by 8 bases, the J end by 0 bases, with 8 bases between. Germline loops: CDR1 ENHRY, CDR2 SYGVKD. This CDR3 spans 12 amino acids.

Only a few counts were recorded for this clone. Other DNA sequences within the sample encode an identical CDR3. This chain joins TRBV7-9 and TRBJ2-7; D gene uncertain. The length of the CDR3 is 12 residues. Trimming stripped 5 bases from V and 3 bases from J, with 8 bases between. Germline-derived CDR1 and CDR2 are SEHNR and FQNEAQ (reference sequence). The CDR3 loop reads CASSLTGYEQYF. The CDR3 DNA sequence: TGTGCCAGCAGCCTGACCGGCTACGAGCAGTACTTC.

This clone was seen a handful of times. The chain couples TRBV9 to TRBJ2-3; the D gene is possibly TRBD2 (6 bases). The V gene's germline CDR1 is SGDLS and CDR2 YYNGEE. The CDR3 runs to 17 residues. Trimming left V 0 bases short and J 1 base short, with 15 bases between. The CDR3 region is CASSVGWGTGGTDTQYF. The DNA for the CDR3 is TGTGCCAGCAGCGTAGGGTGGGGAACGGGAGGCACAGATACGCAGTATTTT.

In DNA form, the CDR3 reads TGTGCCAGCAGTTTATACGTAGCCGGAGCCAAAAACATTCAGTACTTC. This translates into CASSLYVAGAKNIQYF. The genes are TRBV28 and TRBJ2-4; D is uncertain. The CDR3 totals 16 residues. Looked up from germline, CDR1 is MDHEN and CDR2 is SYDVKM. V was clipped by 1 base and J by 0 bases, with 10 bases between them.

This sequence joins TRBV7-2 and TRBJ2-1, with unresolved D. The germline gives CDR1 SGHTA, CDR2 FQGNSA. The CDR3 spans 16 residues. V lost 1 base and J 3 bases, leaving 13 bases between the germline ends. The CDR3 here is CASSLVGAARYNEQFF. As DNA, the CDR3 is TGTGCCAGCAGCTTAGTGGGCGCCGCCCGCTACAATGAGCAGTTCTTC.

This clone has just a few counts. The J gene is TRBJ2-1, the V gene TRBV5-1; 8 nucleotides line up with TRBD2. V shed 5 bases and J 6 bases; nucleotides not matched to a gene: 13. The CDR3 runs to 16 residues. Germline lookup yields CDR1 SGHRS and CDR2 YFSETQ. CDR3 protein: CASRPGPLLAVNEQFF. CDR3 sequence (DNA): TGCGCCAGCAGACCCGGCCCCCTACTAGCGGTCAATGAGCAGTTCTTC.

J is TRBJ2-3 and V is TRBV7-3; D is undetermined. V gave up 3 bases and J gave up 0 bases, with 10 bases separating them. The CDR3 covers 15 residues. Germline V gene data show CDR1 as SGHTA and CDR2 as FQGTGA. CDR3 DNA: TGTGCCAGCAGCTTCGGCCGCACTAGCACAGATACGCAGTATTTT. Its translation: CASSFGRTSTDTQYF.

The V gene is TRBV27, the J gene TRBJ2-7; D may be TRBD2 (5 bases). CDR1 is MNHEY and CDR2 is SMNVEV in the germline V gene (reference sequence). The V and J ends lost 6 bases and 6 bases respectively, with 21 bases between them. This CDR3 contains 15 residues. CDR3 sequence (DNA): TGTGCCAGCAGCAATCAGGCGGGCCCCCCGCTCGAGCAGTACTTC. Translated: CASSNQAGPPLEQYF.

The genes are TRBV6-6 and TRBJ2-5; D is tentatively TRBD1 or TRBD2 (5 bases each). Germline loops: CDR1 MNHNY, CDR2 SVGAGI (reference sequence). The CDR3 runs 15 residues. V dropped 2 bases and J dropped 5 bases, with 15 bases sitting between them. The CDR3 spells CASSYGTRGRETQYF. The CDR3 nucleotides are TGTGCCAGCAGTTACGGTACGAGGGGTCGGGAGACCCAGTACTTC.

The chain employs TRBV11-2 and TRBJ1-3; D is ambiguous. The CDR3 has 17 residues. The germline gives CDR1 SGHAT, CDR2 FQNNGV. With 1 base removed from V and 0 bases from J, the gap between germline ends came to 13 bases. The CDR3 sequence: CASSLVVLQNSGNTIYF. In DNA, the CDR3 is TGTGCCAGCAGCTTAGTTGTGCTACAGAACTCTGGAAACACCATATATTTT.

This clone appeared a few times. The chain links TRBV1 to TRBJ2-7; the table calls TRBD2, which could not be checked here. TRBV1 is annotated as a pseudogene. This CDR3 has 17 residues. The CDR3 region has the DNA TGCACCAGCAGCTCAACCGGGACTAGCGGGAGCGGGCACGAGCAGTACTTC. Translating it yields CTSSSTGTSGSGHEQYF.

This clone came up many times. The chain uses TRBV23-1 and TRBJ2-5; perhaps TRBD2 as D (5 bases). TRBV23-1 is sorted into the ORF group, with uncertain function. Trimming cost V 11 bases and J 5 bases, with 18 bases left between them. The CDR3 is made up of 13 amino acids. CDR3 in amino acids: CARTEGTTETQYF. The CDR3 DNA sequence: TGCGCCCGCACCGAGGGAACCACGGAGACCCAGTACTTC.

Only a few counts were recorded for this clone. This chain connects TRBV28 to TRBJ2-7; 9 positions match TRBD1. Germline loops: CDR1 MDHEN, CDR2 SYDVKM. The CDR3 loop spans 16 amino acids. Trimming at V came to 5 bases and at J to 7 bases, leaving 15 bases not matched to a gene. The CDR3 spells CASSSGQGPVAREQYF. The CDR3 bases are TGTGCCAGCAGTAGTGGACAGGGGCCTGTTGCGCGGGAGCAGTACTTC.

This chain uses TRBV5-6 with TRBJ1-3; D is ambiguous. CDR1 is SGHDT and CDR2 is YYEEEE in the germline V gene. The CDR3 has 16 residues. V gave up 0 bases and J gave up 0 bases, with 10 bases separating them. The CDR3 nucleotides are TGTGCCAGCAGCTTGGGGACCTCCGACTCTGGAAACACCATATATTTT. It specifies CASSLGTSDSGNTIYF. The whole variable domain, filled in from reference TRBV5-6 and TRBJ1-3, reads DAGVTQSPTHLIKTRGQQVTLRCSPKSGHDTVSWYQQALGQGPQFIFQYYEEEERQRGNFPDRFSGHQFPNYSSELNVNALLLGDSALYLCASSLGTSDSGNTIYFGEGSWLTVV.

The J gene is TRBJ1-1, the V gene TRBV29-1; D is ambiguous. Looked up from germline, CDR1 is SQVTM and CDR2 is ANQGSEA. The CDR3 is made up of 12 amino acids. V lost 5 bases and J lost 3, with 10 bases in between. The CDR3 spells CSVRFGYTEAFF. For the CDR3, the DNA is TGCAGCGTTAGGTTTGGCTACACTGAAGCTTTCTTT.